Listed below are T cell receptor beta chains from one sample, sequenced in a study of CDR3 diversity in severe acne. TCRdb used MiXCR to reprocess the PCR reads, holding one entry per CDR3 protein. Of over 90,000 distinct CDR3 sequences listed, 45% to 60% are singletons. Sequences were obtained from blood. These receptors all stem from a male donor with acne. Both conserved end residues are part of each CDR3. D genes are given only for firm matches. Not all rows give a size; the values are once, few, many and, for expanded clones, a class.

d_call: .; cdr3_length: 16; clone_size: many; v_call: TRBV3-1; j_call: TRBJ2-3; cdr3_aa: CASSQDTDFNTDTQYF; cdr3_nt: TGTGCCAGCAGCCAAGATACGGACTTTAACACAGATACGCAGTATTTT
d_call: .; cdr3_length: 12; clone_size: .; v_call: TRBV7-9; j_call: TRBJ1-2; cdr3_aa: CASSPDVYGYTF; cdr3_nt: TGTGCCAGCAGCCCCGACGTCTATGGCTACACCTTC
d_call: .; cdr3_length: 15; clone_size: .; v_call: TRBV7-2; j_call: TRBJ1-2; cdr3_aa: CASSLVDSGTGGYTF; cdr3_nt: TGTGCCAGCAGTTTGGTGGACAGCGGGACGGGCGGCTACACCTTC
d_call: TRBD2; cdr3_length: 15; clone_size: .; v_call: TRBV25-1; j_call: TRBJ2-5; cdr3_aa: CAIPGLAGAQETQYF; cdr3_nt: TGTGCCATCCCGGGACTAGCGGGAGCGCAAGAGACCCAGTACTTC
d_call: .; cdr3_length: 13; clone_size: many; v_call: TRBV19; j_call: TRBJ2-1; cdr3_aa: CASSIDRGNEQFF; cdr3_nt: TGTGCCAGTAGTATAGATCGGGGCAATGAGCAGTTCTTC
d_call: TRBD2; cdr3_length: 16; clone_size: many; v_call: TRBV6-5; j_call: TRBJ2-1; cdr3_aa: CASSPLSGNIYNEQFF; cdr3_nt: TGTGCCAGCAGTCCCCTTAGCGGGAACATCTACAATGAGCAGTTCTTC
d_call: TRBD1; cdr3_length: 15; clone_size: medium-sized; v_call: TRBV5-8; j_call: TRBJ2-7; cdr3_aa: CASSLDRGSSYEQYF; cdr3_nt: TGTGCCAGCAGCCTGGACAGGGGAAGTTCCTACGAGCAGTACTTC
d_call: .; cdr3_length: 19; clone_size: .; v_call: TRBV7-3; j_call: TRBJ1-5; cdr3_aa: CASSGDRRRWLIRNQPQHF; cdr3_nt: TGTGCCAGCAGCGGAGACAGGAGGCGCTGGTTAATTCGCAATCAGCCCCAGCATTTT
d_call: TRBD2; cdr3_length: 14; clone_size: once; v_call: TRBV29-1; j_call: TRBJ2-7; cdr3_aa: CSVELAGGVSEQYF; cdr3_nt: TGCAGCGTTGAACTAGCGGGAGGAGTATCCGAGCAGTACTTC
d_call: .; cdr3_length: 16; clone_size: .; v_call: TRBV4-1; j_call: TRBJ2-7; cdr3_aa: CASSQAGFGGGDEQYF; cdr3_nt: TGCGCCAGCAGCCAAGCAGGCTTCGGGGGCGGGGACGAGCAGTACTTC
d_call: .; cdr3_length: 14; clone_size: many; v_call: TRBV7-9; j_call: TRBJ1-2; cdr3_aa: CASSFKTENYGYTF; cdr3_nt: TGTGCCAGCAGCTTTAAAACCGAAAACTATGGCTACACCTTC
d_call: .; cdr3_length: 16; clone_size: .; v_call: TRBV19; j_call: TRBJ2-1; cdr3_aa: CASTPNPDLRGNEQFF; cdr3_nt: TGTGCCAGTACCCCTAACCCGGACCTCCGTGGCAATGAGCAGTTCTTC
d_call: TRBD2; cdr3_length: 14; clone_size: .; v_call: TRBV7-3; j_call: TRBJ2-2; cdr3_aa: CASSPTSGMGGLFF; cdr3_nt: TGTGCCAGCAGCCCGACTAGCGGGATGGGGGGGCTGTTTTTT
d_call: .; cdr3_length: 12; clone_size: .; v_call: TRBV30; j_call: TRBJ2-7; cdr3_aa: CAWSVLADEQYF; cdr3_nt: TGTGCCTGGAGTGTATTGGCGGACGAGCAGTACTTC
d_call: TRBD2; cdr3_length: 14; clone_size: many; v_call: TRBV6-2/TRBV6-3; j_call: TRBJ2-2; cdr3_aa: CALRAGVDTGELFF; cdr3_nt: TGTGCTCTTAGAGCGGGAGTAGACACCGGGGAGCTGTTTTTT
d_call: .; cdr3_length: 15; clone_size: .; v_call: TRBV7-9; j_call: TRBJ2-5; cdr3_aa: CASSPDEGDQETQYF; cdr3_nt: TGTGCCAGCAGCCCGGACGAGGGGGACCAAGAGACCCAGTACTTC
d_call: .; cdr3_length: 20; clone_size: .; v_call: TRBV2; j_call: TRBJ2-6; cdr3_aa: CASSAPRTRRGWAGANVLTF; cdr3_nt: TGTGCCAGCAGCGCCCCCCGGACTCGTAGGGGATGGGCTGGGGCCAACGTCCTGACTTTC
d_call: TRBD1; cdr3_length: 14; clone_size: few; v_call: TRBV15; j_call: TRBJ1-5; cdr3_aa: CATAEGAAYQPQHF; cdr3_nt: TGTGCCACAGCCGAGGGGGCCGCCTATCAGCCCCAGCATTTT
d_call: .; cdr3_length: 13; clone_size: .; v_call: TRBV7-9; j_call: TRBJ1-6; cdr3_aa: CASSLVPGSPLHF; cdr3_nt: TGTGCCAGCAGTTTAGTCCCGGGGTCACCCCTCCACTTT
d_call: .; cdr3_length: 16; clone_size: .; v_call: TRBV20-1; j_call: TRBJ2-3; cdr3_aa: CSARTAGTSSTDTQYF; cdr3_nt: TGCAGTGCTAGGACCGCCGGGACGTCTAGCACAGATACGCAGTATTTT
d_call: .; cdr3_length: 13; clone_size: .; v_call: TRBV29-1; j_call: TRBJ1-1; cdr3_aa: CSVVQALNTEAFF; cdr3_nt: TGCAGCGTTGTTCAGGCCTTGAACACTGAAGCTTTCTTT
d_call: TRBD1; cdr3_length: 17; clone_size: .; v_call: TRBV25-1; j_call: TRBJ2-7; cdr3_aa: CASSYPAGTGLYHEQYF; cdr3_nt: TGTGCCAGCAGCTACCCGGCCGGGACAGGGCTGTACCACGAGCAGTACTTC
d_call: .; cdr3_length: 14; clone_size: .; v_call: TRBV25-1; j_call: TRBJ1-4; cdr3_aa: CASSLQGGNEKLFF; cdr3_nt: TGTGCCAGCAGTCTACAGGGAGGGAATGAAAAACTGTTTTTT
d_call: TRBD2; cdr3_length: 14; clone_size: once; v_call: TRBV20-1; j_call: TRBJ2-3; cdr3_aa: CSARGTSGTDTQYF; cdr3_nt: TGCAGTGCTAGGGGGACTAGCGGCACAGATACGCAGTATTTT